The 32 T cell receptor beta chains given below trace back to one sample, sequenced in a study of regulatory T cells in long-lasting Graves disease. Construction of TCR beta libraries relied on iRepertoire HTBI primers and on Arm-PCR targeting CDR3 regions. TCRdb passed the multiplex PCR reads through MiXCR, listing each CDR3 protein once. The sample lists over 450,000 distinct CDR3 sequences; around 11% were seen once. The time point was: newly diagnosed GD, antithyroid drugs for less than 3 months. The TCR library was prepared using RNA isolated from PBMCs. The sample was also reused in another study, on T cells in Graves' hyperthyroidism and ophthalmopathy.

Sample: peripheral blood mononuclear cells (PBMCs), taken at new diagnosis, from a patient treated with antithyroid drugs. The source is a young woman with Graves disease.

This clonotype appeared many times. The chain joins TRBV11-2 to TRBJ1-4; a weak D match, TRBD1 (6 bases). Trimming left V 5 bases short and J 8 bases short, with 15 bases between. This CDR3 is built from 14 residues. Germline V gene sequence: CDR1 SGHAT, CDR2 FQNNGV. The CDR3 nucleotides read TGTGCCAGCAGCCCCAGGGGTTTACGGGAAAAACTGTTTTTT. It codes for CASSPRGLREKLFF. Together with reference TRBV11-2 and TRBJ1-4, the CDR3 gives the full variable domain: EAGVAQSPRYKIIEKRQSVAFWCNPISGHATLYWYQQILGQGPKLLIQFQNNGVVDDSQLPKDRFSAERLKGVDSTLKIQPAKLEDSAVYLCASSPRGLREKLFFGSGTQLSVL.

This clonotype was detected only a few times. This chain's CDR3 is CASSPGTGEGYNEQFF. DNA of the CDR3: TGTGCCAGCAGCCCGGGGACAGGGGAAGGGTACAATGAGCAGTTCTTC. V and J are TRBV7-9 and TRBJ2-1; TRBD1 agrees at 10 bases. Germline V CDR1 and CDR2: SEHNR, FQNEAQ (reference sequence). The J segment lost 4 bases and the V segment lost 5 bases, leaving 8 bases of the junction unmatched. CDR3 size: 16 residues.

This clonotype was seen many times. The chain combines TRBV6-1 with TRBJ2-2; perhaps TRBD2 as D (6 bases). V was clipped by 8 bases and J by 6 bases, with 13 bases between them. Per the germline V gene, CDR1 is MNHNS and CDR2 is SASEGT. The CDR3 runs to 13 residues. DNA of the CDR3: TGTGCCAGCTGGAAACGGGGGTCCGGGGAGCTGTTTTTT. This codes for CASWKRGSGELFF.

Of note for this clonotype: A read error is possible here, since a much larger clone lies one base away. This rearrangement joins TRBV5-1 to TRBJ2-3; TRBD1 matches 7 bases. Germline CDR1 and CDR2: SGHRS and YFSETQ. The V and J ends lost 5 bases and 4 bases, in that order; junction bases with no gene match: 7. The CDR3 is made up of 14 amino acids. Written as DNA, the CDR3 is TGCGCCAGCAGGTCGACAGGGAGCCCAGATACGCAGTATTTT. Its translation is CASRSTGSPDTQYF.

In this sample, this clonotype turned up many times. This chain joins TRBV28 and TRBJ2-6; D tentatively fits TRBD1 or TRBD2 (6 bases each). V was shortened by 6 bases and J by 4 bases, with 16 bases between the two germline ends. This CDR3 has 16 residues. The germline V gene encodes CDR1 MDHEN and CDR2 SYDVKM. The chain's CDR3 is CASRVMGGAGANVLTF. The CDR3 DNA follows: TGTGCCAGCAGGGTAATGGGGGGCGCAGGGGCCAACGTCCTGACTTTC.

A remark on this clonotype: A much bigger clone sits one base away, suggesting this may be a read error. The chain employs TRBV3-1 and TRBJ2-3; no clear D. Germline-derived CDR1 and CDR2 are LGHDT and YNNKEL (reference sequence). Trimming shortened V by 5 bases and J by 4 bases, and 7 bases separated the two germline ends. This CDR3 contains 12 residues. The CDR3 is CASSYISDTQYF. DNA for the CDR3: TGTGCCAGCAGCTATATTTCAGATACGCAGTATTTT.

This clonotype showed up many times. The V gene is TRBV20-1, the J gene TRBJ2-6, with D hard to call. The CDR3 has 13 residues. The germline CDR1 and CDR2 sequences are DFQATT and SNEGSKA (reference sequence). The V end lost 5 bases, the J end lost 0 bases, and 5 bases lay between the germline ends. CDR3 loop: CSAPFSGANVLTF. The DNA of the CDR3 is TGCAGTGCTCCATTCTCTGGGGCCAACGTCCTGACTTTC.

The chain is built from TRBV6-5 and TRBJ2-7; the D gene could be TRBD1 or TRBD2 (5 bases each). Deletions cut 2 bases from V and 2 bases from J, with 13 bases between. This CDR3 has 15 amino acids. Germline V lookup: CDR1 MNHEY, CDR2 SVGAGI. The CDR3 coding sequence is TGTGCCAGCAGTTACGGGACGGTAGGACCCTACGAGCAGTACTTC. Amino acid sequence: CASSYGTVGPYEQYF.

The CDR3, as DNA: TGTGCGGGCAGCCAAGATCTCAGCGGGAGCTTCCCCTACAATGAGCAGTTCTTC. Amino acid sequence: CAGSQDLSGSFPYNEQFF. This rearrangement joins TRBV3-1 to TRBJ2-1; 8 nucleotides align to TRBD2. Germline assignment: CDR1 LGHDT and CDR2 YNNKEL (reference sequence). The CDR3 is 18 amino acids.

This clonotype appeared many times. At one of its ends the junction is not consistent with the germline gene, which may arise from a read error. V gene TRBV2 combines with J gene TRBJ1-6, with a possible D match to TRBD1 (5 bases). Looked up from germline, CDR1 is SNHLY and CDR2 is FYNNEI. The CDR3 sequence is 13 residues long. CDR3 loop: CTSTDEGSSPLHF. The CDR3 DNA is TGTACCAGCACCGACGAGGGGTCCTCACCCCTCCACTTT.

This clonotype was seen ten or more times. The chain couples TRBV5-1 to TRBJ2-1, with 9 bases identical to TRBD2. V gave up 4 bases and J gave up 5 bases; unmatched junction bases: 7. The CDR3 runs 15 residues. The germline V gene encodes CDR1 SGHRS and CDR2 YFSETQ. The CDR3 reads CASSDPGLADNEQFF. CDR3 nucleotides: TGCGCCAGCAGCGATCCGGGACTAGCCGACAATGAGCAGTTCTTC.

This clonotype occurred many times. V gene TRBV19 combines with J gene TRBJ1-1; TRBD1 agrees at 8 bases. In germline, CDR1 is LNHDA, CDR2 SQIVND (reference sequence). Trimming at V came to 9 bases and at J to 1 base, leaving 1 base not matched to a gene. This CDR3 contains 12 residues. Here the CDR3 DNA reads TGTGCCAGAGACAGGGGGAACACTGAAGCTTTCTTT. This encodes CARDRGNTEAFF. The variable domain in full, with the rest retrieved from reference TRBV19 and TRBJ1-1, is DGGITQSPKYLFRKEGQNVTLSCEQNLNHDAMYWYRQDPGQGLRLIYYSQIVNDFQKGDIAEGYSVSREKKESFPLTVTSAQKNPTAFYLCARDRGNTEAFFGQGTRLTVV.

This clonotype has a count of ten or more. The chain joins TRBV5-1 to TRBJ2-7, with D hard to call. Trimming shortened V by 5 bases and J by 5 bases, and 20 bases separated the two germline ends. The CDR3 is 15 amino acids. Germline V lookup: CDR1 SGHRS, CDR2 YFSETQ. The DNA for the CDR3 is TGCGCCAGCAGTATTATAGGACCATCTTTGAACGAGCAGTACTTC. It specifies CASSIIGPSLNEQYF.

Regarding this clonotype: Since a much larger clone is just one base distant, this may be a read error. This CDR3 is CSCRGPQETQYF. Here the CDR3 DNA reads TGTTCCTGCAGGGGGCCACAAGAGACCCAGTACTTC. The rearrangement uses TRBV12-3 or TRBV12-4 and TRBJ2-5; 8 bases map to TRBD1. The CDR3 covers 12 residues.

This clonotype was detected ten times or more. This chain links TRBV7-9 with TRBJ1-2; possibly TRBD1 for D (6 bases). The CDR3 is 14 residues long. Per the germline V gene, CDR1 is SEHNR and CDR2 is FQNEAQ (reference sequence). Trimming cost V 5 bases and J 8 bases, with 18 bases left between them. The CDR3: CASSPGDTEAGYTF. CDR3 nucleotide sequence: TGTGCCAGCAGCCCCGGGGACACTGAGGCGGGCTACACCTTC.

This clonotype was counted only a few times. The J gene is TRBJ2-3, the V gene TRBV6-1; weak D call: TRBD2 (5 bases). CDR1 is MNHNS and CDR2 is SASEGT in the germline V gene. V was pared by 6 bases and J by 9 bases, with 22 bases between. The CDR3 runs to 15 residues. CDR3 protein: CASSRSAGEAGTQYF. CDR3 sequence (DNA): TGTGCCAGCAGCCGAAGCGCGGGTGAAGCCGGGACGCAGTATTTT.

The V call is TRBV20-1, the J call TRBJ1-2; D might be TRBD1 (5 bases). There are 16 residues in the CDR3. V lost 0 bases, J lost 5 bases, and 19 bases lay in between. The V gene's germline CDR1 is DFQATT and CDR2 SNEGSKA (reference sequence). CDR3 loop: CSAREGGLPILYGYTF. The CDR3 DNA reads TGCAGTGCTAGAGAGGGGGGGTTACCGATTCTTTATGGCTACACCTTC.

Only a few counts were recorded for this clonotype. The CDR3 spells CASSPLRSGEGTKNIQYF. CDR3 sequence (DNA): TGTGCCAGCTCACCCCTACGAAGCGGGGAAGGTACCAAAAACATTCAGTACTTC. V and J are TRBV18 and TRBJ2-4; 7 positions agree with TRBD2. The CDR3 contains 18 residues. V trimming: 3 bases; J trimming: 2 bases; junction bases outside the gene matches: 13. The germline CDR1 and CDR2 sequences are KGHSH and LQKENI.

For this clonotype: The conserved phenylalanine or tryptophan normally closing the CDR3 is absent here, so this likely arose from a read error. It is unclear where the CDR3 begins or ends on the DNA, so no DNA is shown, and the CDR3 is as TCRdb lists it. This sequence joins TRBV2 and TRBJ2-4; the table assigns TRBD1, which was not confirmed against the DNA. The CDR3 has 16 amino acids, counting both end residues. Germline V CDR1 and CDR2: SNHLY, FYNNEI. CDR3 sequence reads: CASGRDTPPGEQYFGP.

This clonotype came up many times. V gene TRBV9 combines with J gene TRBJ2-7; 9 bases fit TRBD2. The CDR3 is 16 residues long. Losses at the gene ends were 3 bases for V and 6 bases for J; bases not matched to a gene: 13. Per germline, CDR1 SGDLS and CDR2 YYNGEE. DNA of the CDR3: TGTGCCAGCAGCGAGGGGGAGGGGACTAGCTGGATCGAGCAGTACTTC. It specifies CASSEGEGTSWIEQYF.

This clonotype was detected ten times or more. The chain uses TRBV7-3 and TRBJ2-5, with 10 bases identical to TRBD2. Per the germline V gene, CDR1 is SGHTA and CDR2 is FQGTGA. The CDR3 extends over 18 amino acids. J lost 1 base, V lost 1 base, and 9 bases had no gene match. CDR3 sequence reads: CASSLRTMASGGQETQYF. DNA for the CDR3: TGTGCCAGCAGCTTAAGAACGATGGCTAGCGGGGGCCAAGAGACCCAGTACTTC.

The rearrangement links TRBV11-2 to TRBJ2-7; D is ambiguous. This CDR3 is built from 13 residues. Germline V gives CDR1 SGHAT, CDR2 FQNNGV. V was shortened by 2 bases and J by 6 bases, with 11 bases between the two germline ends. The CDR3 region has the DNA TGTGCCAGCAGCTTACGGAGAGATTCCGAGCAGTACTTC. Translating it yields CASSLRRDSEQYF.

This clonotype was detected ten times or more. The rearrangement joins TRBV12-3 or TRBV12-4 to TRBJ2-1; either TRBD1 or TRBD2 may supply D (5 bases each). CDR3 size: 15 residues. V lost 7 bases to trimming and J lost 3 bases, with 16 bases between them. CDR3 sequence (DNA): TGTGCCAGCACCTCCGGGACGCACCACTACAATGAGCAGTTCTTC. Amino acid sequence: CASTSGTHHYNEQFF.

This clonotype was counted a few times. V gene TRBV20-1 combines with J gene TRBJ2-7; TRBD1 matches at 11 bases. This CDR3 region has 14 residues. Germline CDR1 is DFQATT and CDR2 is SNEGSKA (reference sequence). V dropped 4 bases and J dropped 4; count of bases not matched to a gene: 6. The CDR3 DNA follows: TGCAGTGCTATTGGACAGGGGGCGACTTACGAGCAGTACTTC. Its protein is CSAIGQGATYEQYF.

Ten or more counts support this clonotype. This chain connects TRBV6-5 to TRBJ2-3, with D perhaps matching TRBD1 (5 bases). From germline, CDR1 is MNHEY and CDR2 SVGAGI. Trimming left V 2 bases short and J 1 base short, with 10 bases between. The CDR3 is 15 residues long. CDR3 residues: CASSYDQGGTDTQYF. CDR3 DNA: TGTGCCAGCAGTTACGATCAGGGCGGCACAGATACGCAGTATTTT.

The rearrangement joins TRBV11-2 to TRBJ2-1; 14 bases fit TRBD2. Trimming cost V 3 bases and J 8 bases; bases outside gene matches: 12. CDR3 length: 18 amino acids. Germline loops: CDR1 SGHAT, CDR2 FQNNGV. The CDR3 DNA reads TGTGCCAGCAGCTTCGGGACTAGCGGGAGCCGGGGCGGGGATGAGCAGTTCTTC. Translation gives CASSFGTSGSRGGDEQFF.

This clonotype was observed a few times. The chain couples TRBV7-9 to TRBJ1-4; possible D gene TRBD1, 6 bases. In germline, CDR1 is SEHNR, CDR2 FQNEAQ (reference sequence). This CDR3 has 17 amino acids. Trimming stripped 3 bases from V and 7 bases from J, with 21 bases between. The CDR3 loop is CASSFTPGGPGGEKLFF. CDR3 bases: TGTGCCAGCAGCTTTACCCCTGGGGGCCCCGGAGGTGAAAAACTGTTTTTT.

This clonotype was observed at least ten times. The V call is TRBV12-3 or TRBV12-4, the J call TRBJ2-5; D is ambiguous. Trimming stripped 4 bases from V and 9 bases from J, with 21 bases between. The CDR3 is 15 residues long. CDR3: CASSSNGPSRAAQYF. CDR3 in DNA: TGTGCCAGCAGTTCCAATGGACCTTCCCGGGCGGCCCAGTACTTC.

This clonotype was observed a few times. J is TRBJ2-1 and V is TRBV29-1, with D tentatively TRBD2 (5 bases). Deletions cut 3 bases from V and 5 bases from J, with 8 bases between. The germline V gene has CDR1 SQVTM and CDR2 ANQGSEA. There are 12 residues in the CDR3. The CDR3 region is CSVDYGNNEQFF. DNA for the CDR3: TGCAGCGTTGATTACGGGAACAATGAGCAGTTCTTC.

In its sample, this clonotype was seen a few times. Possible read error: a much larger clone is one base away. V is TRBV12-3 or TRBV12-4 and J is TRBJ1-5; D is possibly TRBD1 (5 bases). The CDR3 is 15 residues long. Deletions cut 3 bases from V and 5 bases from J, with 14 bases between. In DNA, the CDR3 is TGTGCCAGCAGTTTGGGACTAGTGGGCGATCAGCCCCAGCATTTT. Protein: CASSLGLVGDQPQHF.

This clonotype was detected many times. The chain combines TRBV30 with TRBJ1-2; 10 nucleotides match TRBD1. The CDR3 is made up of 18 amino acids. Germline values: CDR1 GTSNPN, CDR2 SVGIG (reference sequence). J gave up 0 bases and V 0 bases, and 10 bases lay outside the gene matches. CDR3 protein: CAWSVARTGGPSNYGYTF. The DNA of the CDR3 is TGTGCCTGGAGTGTGGCCCGGACAGGGGGGCCCTCTAACTATGGCTACACCTTC. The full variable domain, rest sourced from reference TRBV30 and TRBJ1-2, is SQTIHQWPATLVQPVGSPLSLECTVEGTSNPNLYWYRQAAGRGLQLLFYSVGIGQISSEVPQNLSASRPQDRQFILSSKKLLLSDSGFYLCAWSVARTGGPSNYGYTFGSGTRLTVV.

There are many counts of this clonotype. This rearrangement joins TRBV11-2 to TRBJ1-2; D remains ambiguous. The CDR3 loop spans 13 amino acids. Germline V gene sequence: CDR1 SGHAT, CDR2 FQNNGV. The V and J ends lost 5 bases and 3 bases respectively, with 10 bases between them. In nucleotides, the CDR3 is TGTGCCAGCAGCCCCCTCCAATACTATGGCTACACCTTC. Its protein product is CASSPLQYYGYTF.